This T cell receptor beta chain was identified during a study of shared clonotypes between healthy human individuals. Regarding the study as a whole: Non-shared clonotypes had lower generation probabilities than those shared by all four donors. Naive CD4 clonotypes overlapped across a few donors at roughly 5.1%.

The CDR3 covers 15 residues. Trimming took off 0 bases at V and 1 base at J, with 5 bases between the two ends. Germline V lookup: CDR1 SGDLS, CDR2 YYNGEE. A remark on this clone: What it binds is not known. Other DNA variants within this sample encode the same CDR3.

Method: immunoSEQ multiplex PCR; TCRdb's copy keeps in-frame clones and lacks some. The table includes 2 million to 2.5 million clones, approximately 96% detected once. Sample: naive CD4+ T cells sorted from blood. The subset denotes: CD45RA+ positively selected. The V gene is TRBV9, the J gene TRBJ2-6; D uncertain. The receptor was isolated from a man younger than 30 in good health. This chain's CDR3 is CASSVVGSGANVLTF. CDR3 bases: TGTGCCAGCAGCGTAGTGGGTTCTGGGGCCAACGTCCTGACTTTC.